These 32 T cell receptor beta chains came from one sample sequenced in a study of blood T cell repertoires in COVID-19. Only in-frame clones appear in the TCRdb table, and some are missing; sequencing was by immunoSEQ multiplex PCR. This sample has some 49,000 clones, with approximately 95% found just once. Source material: peripheral blood. All receptors derive from a man between 60 and 70 years old with COVID-19, enrolled during active disease.

The table lists this clone with a count of one. The rearrangement links TRBV5-6 to TRBJ2-2, with D hard to call. CDR1 and CDR2 from the germline V gene are SGHDT and YYEEEE. V dropped 0 bases and J dropped 5 bases, with 8 bases sitting between them. The CDR3 contains 14 residues. CDR3 protein: CASSLGLRTGELFF. CDR3 DNA sequence: TGTGCCAGCAGCTTGGGACTGAGAACCGGGGAGCTGTTTTTT.

This CDR3 is CAWNEAGGPYNEQFF. As DNA, the CDR3 is TGTGCCTGGAATGAAGCGGGAGGTCCCTACAATGAGCAGTTCTTC. The chain links TRBV30 to TRBJ2-1; 9 bases agree with TRBD2. The CDR3 totals 15 residues. CDR1 is GTSNPN and CDR2 is SVGIG in the germline V gene (reference sequence). Trimming took 4 bases from V and 2 from J; bases not matched to a gene: 6.

The rearrangement joins TRBV19 to TRBJ2-7; a possible D gene is TRBD1 (9 bases). The CDR3 extends over 15 amino acids. Trimming cost V 6 bases and J 1 base, with 16 bases left between them. CDR1 and CDR2 (germline): LNHDA, SQIVND (reference sequence). CDR3 in amino acids: CASRPGGTGSYEQYF. In DNA form, the CDR3 reads TGTGCCAGTAGGCCGGGGGGGACAGGGTCCTACGAGCAGTACTTC.

The chain uses TRBV18 and TRBJ1-1, with TRBD1 matching 8 bases. V was clipped by 1 base and J by 4 bases; unmatched bases: 5. This CDR3 contains 15 residues. From germline, CDR1 is KGHSH and CDR2 LQKENI. The CDR3 reads CASSPRRTGLTEAFF. The CDR3 DNA follows: TGTGCCAGCTCACCACGGCGGACAGGGCTCACTGAAGCTTTCTTT. Based on the CDR3 plus reference TRBV18 and TRBJ1-1, the full variable domain is NAGVMQNPRHLVRRRGQEARLRCSPMKGHSHVYWYRQLPEEGLKFMVYLQKENIIDESGMPKERFSAEFPKEGPSILRIQQVVRGDSAAYFCASSPRRTGLTEAFFGQGTRLTVV.

The sample holds one count of this clone. The chain uses TRBV14 and TRBJ2-5, with a possible D match to TRBD1 (5 bases). Germline V gene lookup returns CDR1 SGHDN and CDR2 FVKESK. The CDR3 is made up of 14 amino acids. V lost 0 bases and J lost 5, with 10 bases in between. The CDR3 is CASSQDNRYETQYF. CDR3 DNA sequence: TGTGCCAGCAGCCAAGATAACAGGTACGAGACCCAGTACTTC.

The chain has TRBV15 and TRBJ2-5; tentatively, D is TRBD1 (6 bases). Germline V lookup: CDR1 LNHNV, CDR2 YYDKDF (reference sequence). Deletions cut 0 bases from V and 9 bases from J, with 14 bases between. The CDR3 extends over 14 amino acids. The CDR3 loop reads CATSRDQGMEPQYF. CDR3 nucleotides: TGTGCCACCAGCAGAGATCAGGGGATGGAGCCCCAGTACTTC.

The rearrangement uses TRBV28 and TRBJ1-2, with a possible D match to TRBD1 (5 bases). There are 13 residues in the CDR3. Trimming cost V 3 bases and J 4 bases, with 9 bases left between them. Germline lookup yields CDR1 MDHEN and CDR2 SYDVKM. The CDR3: CASSFSTAYGYTF. The CDR3 coding sequence is TGTGCCAGCAGTTTCTCGACAGCCTATGGCTACACCTTC.

V is TRBV6-5 and J is TRBJ1-1; a possible D gene is TRBD1 (5 bases). Germline V CDR1 and CDR2: MNHEY, SVGAGI. V lost 6 bases and J 8 bases, leaving 13 bases between the germline ends. The CDR3 runs 12 residues. The CDR3 loop is CASRGGVREAFF. CDR3 sequence (DNA): TGTGCCAGCAGAGGAGGGGTGCGAGAAGCTTTCTTT.

V and J are TRBV28 and TRBJ1-2; D ambiguous. Germline V gene lookup returns CDR1 MDHEN and CDR2 SYDVKM. Between the trimmed V and J ends, which lost 2 bases and 0 bases, there was a span of 7 bases. The CDR3 runs to 14 residues. CDR3 sequence (DNA): TGTGCCAGCAGTTTAGAACAGTCTAACTATGGCTACACCTTC. Translated: CASSLEQSNYGYTF.

This rearrangement joins TRBV19 to TRBJ2-7; D possibly corresponds to TRBD1 (6 bases). From germline, CDR1 is LNHDA and CDR2 SQIVND (reference sequence). CDR3 length: 13 amino acids. The ends were cut back, 0 bases at V and 4 bases at J, with 7 bases in the middle. DNA for the CDR3: TGTGCCAGTAGTATAGACAGGGGTTACGAGCAGTACTTC. This encodes CASSIDRGYEQYF.

This clone was seen once. This chain joins TRBV5-4 and TRBJ1-2; 7 positions agree with TRBD1. The CDR3 is 15 residues long. The trim removed 4 bases at V and 4 bases at J, leaving 10 bases unmatched. In germline, CDR1 is SGHNT, CDR2 YYREEE (reference sequence). The CDR3 region is CASSQHDRAGYGYTF. CDR3 DNA sequence: TGTGCCAGCAGCCAACACGACAGGGCGGGCTATGGCTACACCTTC.

The CDR3, as DNA: TGTGCCAGCAGCTCCACCGCGGGTCCGGAGACCCAGTACTTC. Protein: CASSSTAGPETQYF. The V and J genes are TRBV2 and TRBJ2-5, with D possibly TRBD2 on 5 matching bases. Between the trimmed V and J ends, which lost 6 bases and 5 bases, there was a span of 16 bases. CDR1 is SNHLY, CDR2 FYNNEI, per germline. The CDR3 consists of 14 residues.

This chain connects TRBV7-2 to TRBJ2-1; TRBD2 matches at 8 bases. CDR3 length: 16 amino acids. V was clipped by 5 bases and J by 1 base; unmatched bases: 7. In germline, CDR1 is SGHTA, CDR2 FQGNSA. The CDR3 here is CASSPWGGGSYNEQFF. The CDR3 bases are TGTGCCAGCAGCCCCTGGGGCGGGGGGTCCTACAATGAGCAGTTCTTC.

V and J are TRBV28 and TRBJ1-1; 8 bases match TRBD1. The germline gives CDR1 MDHEN, CDR2 SYDVKM. V gave up 5 bases and J gave up 5 bases; unmatched junction bases: 7. This CDR3 has 14 amino acids. DNA of the CDR3: TGTGCCAGCAGTCTAGGACAGGGCCGGACTGAAGCTTTCTTT. Protein product: CASSLGQGRTEAFF. The full variable domain, with the rest looked up from reference TRBV28 and TRBJ1-1, is DVKVTQSSRYLVKRTGEKVFLECVQDMDHENMFWYRQDPGLGLRLIYFSYDVKMKEKGDIPEGYSVSREKKERFSLILESASTNQTSMYLCASSLGQGRTEAFFGQGTRLTVV.

The rearrangement uses TRBV10-3 and TRBJ1-2; TRBD1 matches at 9 bases. The CDR3 has 13 amino acids. CDR1 is ENHRY, CDR2 SYGVKD, per germline. With 9 bases clipped from V and 3 bases from J, the junction kept 5 bases outside the gene matches. The CDR3 sequence: CAITGGADYGYTF. The CDR3 coding sequence is TGTGCCATAACAGGGGGCGCGGACTATGGCTACACCTTC.

The chain links TRBV30 to TRBJ2-2; no clear D. The V gene's germline CDR1 is GTSNPN and CDR2 SVGIG (reference sequence). This CDR3 has 16 residues. The V and J ends lost 3 bases and 4 bases respectively, with 18 bases between them. The CDR3 spells CAWSLKYSDFTGELFF. The CDR3 nucleotides are TGTGCCTGGAGCCTAAAGTATTCTGATTTCACCGGGGAGCTGTTTTTT. The variable domain in full, completed from reference TRBV30 and TRBJ2-2, reads SQTIHQWPATLVQPVGSPLSLECTVEGTSNPNLYWYRQAAGRGLQLLFYSVGIGQISSEVPQNLSASRPQDRQFILSSKKLLLSDSGFYLCAWSLKYSDFTGELFFGEGSRLTVL.

The rearrangement links TRBV3-1 (or the pseudogene TRBV3-2) to TRBJ1-6; D remains unclear. Germline V lookup: CDR1 LGHDT, CDR2 YNNKEL (reference sequence). The CDR3 is made up of 14 amino acids. V shed 4 bases and J shed 5 bases, with 9 bases lying between them. CDR3 sequence reads: CASSLLLNNSPLHF. The CDR3 region has the DNA TGTGCCAGCAGCCTATTACTAAATAATTCACCCCTCCACTTT.

V usage is TRBV19 and J usage is TRBJ1-5; a possible D gene is TRBD1 (6 bases). The CDR3 totals 16 residues. Germline CDR1 is LNHDA and CDR2 is SQIVND (reference sequence). V was cut by 5 bases and J by 2 bases, with 16 bases left in between. CDR3 DNA: TGTGCCAGTAGTCATACAGGGTTCCGGGGCAATCAGCCCCAGCATTTT. Residues: CASSHTGFRGNQPQHF.

The rearrangement links TRBV7-9 to TRBJ2-1; tentatively, D is TRBD2 (6 bases). Between the trimmed V and J ends, which lost 0 bases and 0 bases, there was a span of 12 bases. CDR3 size: 17 residues. Germline V gene sequence: CDR1 SEHNR, CDR2 FQNEAQ (reference sequence). CDR3 in amino acids: CASSLAFSGSSYNEQFF. Here the CDR3 DNA reads TGTGCCAGCAGCTTAGCTTTTTCCGGGAGCTCCTACAATGAGCAGTTCTTC.

V and J are TRBV7-6 and TRBJ2-2; possibly TRBD2 for D (5 bases). Germline assignment: CDR1 SGHVS and CDR2 FNYEAQ. The CDR3 loop spans 16 amino acids. V lost 5 bases and J 0 bases, leaving 13 bases between the germline ends. The CDR3 protein is CASSPKREANTGELFF. The CDR3 DNA reads as TGTGCCAGCAGCCCCAAGAGGGAAGCGAACACCGGGGAGCTGTTTTTT.

The gene calls are TRBV7-9 and TRBJ1-2; TRBD1 matches at 7 bases. Per the germline V gene, CDR1 is SEHNR and CDR2 is FQNEAQ (reference sequence). The CDR3 totals 14 residues. V dropped 6 bases and J dropped 4; count of bases not matched to a gene: 8. The CDR3 protein is CASSSTQGGYGYTF. CDR3 in DNA: TGTGCCAGCAGTTCTACTCAGGGGGGCTATGGCTACACCTTC.

The rearrangement uses TRBV3-1 (or the pseudogene TRBV3-2) and TRBJ1-6; 8 bases fit TRBD1. The junction had 4 bases not matched to a gene; V was cut back by 2 bases and J by 10 bases. The germline CDR1 and CDR2 sequences are LGHDT and YNNKEL (reference sequence). This CDR3 has 14 residues. The CDR3 DNA follows: TGTGCCAGCAGCCAACAGGGGGCCCAATCACCCCTCCACTTT. It is translated as CASSQQGAQSPLHF.

The V gene is TRBV28, the J gene TRBJ1-2; possibly TRBD1 for D (5 bases). Germline V gene sequence: CDR1 MDHEN, CDR2 SYDVKM. This CDR3 comprises 12 residues. V lost 4 bases, J lost 7 bases, and 10 bases lay in between. In DNA form, the CDR3 reads TGTGCCAGCAGTTCACAGGCGGCTGGCTACACCTTC. It is translated as CASSSQAAGYTF.

This chain links TRBV2 with TRBJ1-5; D is possibly TRBD1 (5 bases). This CDR3 is 14 amino acids long. CDR1 is SNHLY, CDR2 FYNNEI, per germline. Trimming left V 5 bases short and J 3 bases short, with 11 bases between. This CDR3 reads CASSRARDNQPQHF. In DNA form, the CDR3 reads TGTGCCAGCAGTCGGGCCAGGGACAATCAGCCCCAGCATTTT. Full variable domain (rest looked up from reference TRBV2 and TRBJ1-5): EPEVTQTPSHQVTQMGQEVILRCVPISNHLYFYWYRQILGQKVEFLVSFYNNEISEKSEIFDDQFSVERPDGSNFTLKIRSTKLEDSAMYFCASSRARDNQPQHFGDGTRLSIL.

The chain couples TRBV20-1 to TRBJ2-7; 10 nucleotides line up with TRBD2. Looked up from germline, CDR1 is DFQATT and CDR2 is SNEGSKA (reference sequence). CDR3 size: 14 residues. After removal of 3 bases from V and 3 bases from J, the junction contained 5 bases not matched to a gene. The CDR3 coding sequence is TGCAGTGCTAGTGGTAGCGGGGGGCTCTACGAGCAGTACTTC. This gives the protein CSASGSGGLYEQYF.

This chain uses TRBV28 with TRBJ1-6, with D uncertain. CDR1 and CDR2 from the germline V gene are MDHEN and SYDVKM. The CDR3 loop spans 14 amino acids. V lost 5 bases to trimming and J lost 7 bases, with 12 bases between them. The CDR3 is CASSTRGRNSPLHF. CDR3 DNA sequence: TGTGCCAGCAGTACTCGGGGTAGGAATTCACCCCTCCACTTT.

The chain employs TRBV29-1 and TRBJ1-1; D is unresolved. The CDR3 sequence is 13 residues long. Germline V gene data show CDR1 as SQVTM and CDR2 as ANQGSEA. With 7 bases removed from V and 1 base from J, the gap between germline ends came to 13 bases. CDR3 residues: CSGRAAGNTEAFF. CDR3 bases: TGCAGCGGCCGCGCCGCGGGGAACACTGAAGCTTTCTTT.

The chain uses TRBV3-1 (or the pseudogene TRBV3-2) and TRBJ1-6; no definite D call. CDR3 length equals 14 residues. The germline V gene encodes CDR1 LGHDT and CDR2 YNNKEL (reference sequence). V lost 4 bases to trimming and J lost 8 bases, with 12 bases between them. CDR3 DNA sequence: TGTGCCAGCAGCCCCAGGATGGCTGATTCACCCCTCCACTTT. Its translation: CASSPRMADSPLHF.

This sequence joins TRBV12-3 or TRBV12-4 and TRBJ1-2; no reliable D call. The V and J ends lost 6 bases and 4 bases respectively, with 12 bases between them. This CDR3 has 13 residues. This CDR3 is CASSPEITYGYTF. The CDR3 bases are TGTGCCAGCAGCCCTGAGATTACCTATGGCTACACCTTC.

The V gene is TRBV19, the J gene TRBJ1-6, with 7 bases matching TRBD1. The junction had 4 bases not matched to a gene; V was cut back by 5 bases and J by 0 bases. Looked up from germline, CDR1 is LNHDA and CDR2 is SQIVND (reference sequence). The CDR3 sequence is 16 residues long. The CDR3: CASSETGSSYNSPLHF. The CDR3 DNA follows: TGTGCCAGTAGTGAGACAGGGAGCTCCTATAATTCACCCCTCCACTTT.

Regarding this clone: Germline is not matched at one junction end, which may reflect a read error. The chain has TRBV4-1 and TRBJ2-1; 8 bases agree with TRBD1. Germline-derived CDR1 and CDR2 are MGHRA and YSYEKL. The CDR3 runs 16 residues. For the CDR3, the DNA is TGCGCCAGTAGCCAAGAAGCAGGGGGCATCTACAATGAGCAGTTCTTC. As protein: CASSQEAGGIYNEQFF.

The V call is TRBV5-1, the J call TRBJ1-1; 7 nucleotides match TRBD1. The V gene end was trimmed by 3 bases and the J gene end by 0 bases; junction bases not matched to a gene: 5. CDR1 is SGHRS, CDR2 YFSETQ, per germline. The CDR3 has 15 amino acids. The CDR3 sequence is CASSSGTDLNTEAFF. Here the CDR3 DNA reads TGCGCCAGCAGCTCAGGGACAGACCTGAACACTGAAGCTTTCTTT.